This record covers a single TCR beta chain. Sequence at one end of the junction differs from germline and may be a read error. Total RNA amounting to 500 ng was the source from which TCR beta cDNA was made with a constant-region primer. Slightly modified ARM-PCR with three nested multiplex PCR rounds yielded TCR beta libraries. Researchers ran the first two PCR rounds for 10 cycles each with TRBV1-TRBV30 forward primers and a C-beta reverse primer. In TCRdb, the multiplex PCR reads were re-called with MiXCR into one record per CDR3 protein. The repertoire consists of about 330,000 distinct CDR3 sequences, with about 61% occurring once and the leading ten covering 6.5%. Germline DNA was extracted too, while blood RNA derived from unsorted whole blood. This entry comes from a study of tumor-infiltrating lymphocytes in primary liver carcinoma. Study information: Measuring about 4.2 to 11 cm across, the tumors were staged as T1-T3 N0M0.

The CDR3 sequence is 16 residues long. Germline assignment: CDR1 SGHAT and CDR2 FQDESV (reference sequence). The rearrangement uses TRBV11-1 and TRBJ2-7; a weak D match, TRBD1 (5 bases). This TCR came from a man between 40 and 49 years old with primary liver carcinoma and hepatitis B virus infection. The source material was peripheral blood. CDR3 sequence reads: CTSSSRGGKGSYEQYF. The CDR3 DNA is TGTACCAGCAGCTCTAGGGGTGGGAAAGGCTCCTATGAGCAGTACTTC.